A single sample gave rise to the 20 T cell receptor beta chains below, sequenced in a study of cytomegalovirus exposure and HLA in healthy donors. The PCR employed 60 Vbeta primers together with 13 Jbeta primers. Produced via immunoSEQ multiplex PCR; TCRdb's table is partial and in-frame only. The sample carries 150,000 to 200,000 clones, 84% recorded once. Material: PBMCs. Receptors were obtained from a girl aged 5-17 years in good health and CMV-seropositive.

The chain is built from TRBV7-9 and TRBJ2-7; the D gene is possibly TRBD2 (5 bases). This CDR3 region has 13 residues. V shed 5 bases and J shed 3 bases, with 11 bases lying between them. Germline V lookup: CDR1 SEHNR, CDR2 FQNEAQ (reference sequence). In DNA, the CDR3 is TGTGCCAGCAGCCCCGGGAAGAGCTACGAGCAGTACTTC. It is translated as CASSPGKSYEQYF.

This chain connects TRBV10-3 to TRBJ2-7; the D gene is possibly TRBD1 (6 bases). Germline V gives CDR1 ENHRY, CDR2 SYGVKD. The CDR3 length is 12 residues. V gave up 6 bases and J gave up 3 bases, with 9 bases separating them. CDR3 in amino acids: CAIRLDSYEQYF. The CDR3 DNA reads TGTGCCATCAGACTGGACAGCTACGAGCAGTACTTC.

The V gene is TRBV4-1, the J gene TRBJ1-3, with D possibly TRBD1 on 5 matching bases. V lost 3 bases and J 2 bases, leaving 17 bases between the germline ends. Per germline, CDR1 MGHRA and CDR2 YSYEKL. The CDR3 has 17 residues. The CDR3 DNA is TGCGCCAGCAGCCACCTGCCAGGGCTGCTGCCTGGAAACACCATATATTTT. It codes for CASSHLPGLLPGNTIYF.

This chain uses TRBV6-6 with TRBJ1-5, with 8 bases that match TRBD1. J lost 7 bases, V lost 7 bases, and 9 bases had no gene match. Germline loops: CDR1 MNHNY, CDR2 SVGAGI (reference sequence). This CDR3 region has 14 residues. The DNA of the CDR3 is TGTGCCAGCAAGACCGGACAGGGAGACCAGCCCCAGCATTTT. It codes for CASKTGQGDQPQHF.

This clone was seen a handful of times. The CDR3 region has the DNA TGTGCCAGCAACACAGGGGACACCGGGGAGCTGTTTTTT. As protein: CASNTGDTGELFF. This chain joins TRBV6-5 and TRBJ2-2, with 7 bases lining up with TRBD1. With V trimmed by 7 bases and J by 3 bases, 2 bases remained unmatched. Germline V gene data show CDR1 as MNHEY and CDR2 as SVGAGI. There are 13 residues in the CDR3.

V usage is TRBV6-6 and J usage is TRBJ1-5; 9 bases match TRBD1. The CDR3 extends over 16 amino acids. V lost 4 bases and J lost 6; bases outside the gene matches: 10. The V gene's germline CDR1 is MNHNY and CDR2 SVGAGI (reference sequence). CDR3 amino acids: CASSSSGADRGQPQHF. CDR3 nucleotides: TGTGCCAGCAGTTCATCAGGGGCGGACAGGGGTCAGCCCCAGCATTTT.

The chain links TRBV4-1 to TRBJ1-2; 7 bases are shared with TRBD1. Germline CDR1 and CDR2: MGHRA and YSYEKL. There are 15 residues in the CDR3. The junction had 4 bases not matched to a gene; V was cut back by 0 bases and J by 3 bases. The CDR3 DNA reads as TGCGCCAGCAGCCAAGAAGGGACAGCTTACTATGGCTACACCTTC. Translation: CASSQEGTAYYGYTF.

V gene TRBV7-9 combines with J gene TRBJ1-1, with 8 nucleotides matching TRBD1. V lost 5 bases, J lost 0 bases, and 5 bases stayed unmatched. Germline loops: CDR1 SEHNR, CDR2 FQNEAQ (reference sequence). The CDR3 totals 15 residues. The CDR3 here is CASSPTGVMNTEAFF. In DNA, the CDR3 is TGTGCCAGCAGCCCGACAGGGGTTATGAACACTGAAGCTTTCTTT.

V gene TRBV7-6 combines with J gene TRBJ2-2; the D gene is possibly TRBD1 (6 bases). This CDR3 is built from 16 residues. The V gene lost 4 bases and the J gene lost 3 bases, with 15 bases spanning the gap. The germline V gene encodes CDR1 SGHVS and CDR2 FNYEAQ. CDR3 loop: CASSSYRAIDTGELFF. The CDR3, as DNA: TGTGCCAGCAGCTCCTACAGGGCGATAGACACCGGGGAGCTGTTTTTT.

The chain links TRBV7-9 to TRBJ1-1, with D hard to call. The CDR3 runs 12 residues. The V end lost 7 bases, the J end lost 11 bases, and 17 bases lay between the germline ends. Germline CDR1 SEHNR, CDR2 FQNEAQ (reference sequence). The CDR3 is CASTYSGLRAFF. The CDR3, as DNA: TGTGCCAGCACATACTCGGGGTTGAGGGCTTTCTTT.

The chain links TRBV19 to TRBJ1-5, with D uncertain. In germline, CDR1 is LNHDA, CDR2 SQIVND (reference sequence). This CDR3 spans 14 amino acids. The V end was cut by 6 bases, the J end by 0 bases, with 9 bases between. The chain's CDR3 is CASREDNSNQPQHF. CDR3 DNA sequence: TGTGCCAGTAGGGAGGATAATAGCAATCAGCCCCAGCATTTT.

CDR3 in DNA: TGTGCCAGTAGTCCCAGACAGGGTACTGGCTACACCTTC. It translates to CASSPRQGTGYTF. The genes are TRBV19 and TRBJ1-2; TRBD1 aligns across 7 bases. The CDR3 contains 13 residues. Trimming cost V 5 bases and J 7 bases; bases outside gene matches: 7. Germline CDR1 reads LNHDA; CDR2 reads SQIVND (reference sequence).

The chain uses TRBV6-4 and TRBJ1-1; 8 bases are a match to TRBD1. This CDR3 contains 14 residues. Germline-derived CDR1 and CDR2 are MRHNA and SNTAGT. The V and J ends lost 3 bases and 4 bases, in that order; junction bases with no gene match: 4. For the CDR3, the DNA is TGTGCCAGCAGTGAACAGGGGGGTATCACTGAAGCTTTCTTT. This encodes CASSEQGGITEAFF.

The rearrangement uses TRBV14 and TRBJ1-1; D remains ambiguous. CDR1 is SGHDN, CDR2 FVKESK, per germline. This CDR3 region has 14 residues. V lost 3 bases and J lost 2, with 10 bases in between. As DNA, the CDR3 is TGTGCCAGCAGCCAGGAACTAGAAAACACTGAAGCTTTCTTT. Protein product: CASSQELENTEAFF.

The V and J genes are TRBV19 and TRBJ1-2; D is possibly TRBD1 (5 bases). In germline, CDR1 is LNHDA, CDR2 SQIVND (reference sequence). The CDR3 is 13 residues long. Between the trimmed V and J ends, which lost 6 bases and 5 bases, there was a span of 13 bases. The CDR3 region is CASRPEGLYGYTF. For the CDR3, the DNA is TGTGCCAGTAGACCGGAGGGGCTGTATGGCTACACCTTC.

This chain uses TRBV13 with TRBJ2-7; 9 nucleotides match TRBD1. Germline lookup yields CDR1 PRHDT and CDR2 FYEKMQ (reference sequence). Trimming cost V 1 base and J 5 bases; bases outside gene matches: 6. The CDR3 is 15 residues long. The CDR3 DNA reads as TGTGCCAGCAGCTTAGTGGACAGGGGTTTCCACGAGCAGTACTTC. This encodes CASSLVDRGFHEQYF.

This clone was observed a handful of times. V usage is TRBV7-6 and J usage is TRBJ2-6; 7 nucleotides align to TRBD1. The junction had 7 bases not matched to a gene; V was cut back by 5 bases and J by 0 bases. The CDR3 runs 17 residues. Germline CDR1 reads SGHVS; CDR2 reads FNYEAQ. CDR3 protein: CASSPTGTASGANVLTF. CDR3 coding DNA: TGTGCCAGCAGCCCCACCGGGACAGCCTCTGGGGCCAACGTCCTGACTTTC. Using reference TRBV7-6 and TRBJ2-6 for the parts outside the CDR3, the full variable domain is GAGVSQSPRYKVTKRGQDVALRCDPISGHVSLYWYRQALGQGPEFLTYFNYEAQQDKSGLPNDRFSAERPEGSISTLTIQRTEQRDSAMYRCASSPTGTASGANVLTFGAGSRLTVL.

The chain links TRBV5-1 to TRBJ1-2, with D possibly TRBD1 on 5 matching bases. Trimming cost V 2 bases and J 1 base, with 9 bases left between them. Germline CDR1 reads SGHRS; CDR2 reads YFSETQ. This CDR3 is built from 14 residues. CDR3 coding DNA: TGCGCCAGCAGCTTAGGGGATTTTAACTATGGCTACACCTTC. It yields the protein CASSLGDFNYGYTF. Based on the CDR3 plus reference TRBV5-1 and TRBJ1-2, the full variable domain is KAGVTQTPRYLIKTRGQQVTLSCSPISGHRSVSWYQQTPGQGLQFLFEYFSETQRNKGNFPGRFSGRQFSNSRSEMNVSTLELGDSALYLCASSLGDFNYGYTFGSGTRLTVV.

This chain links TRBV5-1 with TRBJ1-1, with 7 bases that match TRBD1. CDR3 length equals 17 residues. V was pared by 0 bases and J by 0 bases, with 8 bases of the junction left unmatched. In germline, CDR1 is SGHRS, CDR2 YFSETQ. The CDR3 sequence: CASSLGSTGRVNTEAFF. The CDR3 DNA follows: TGCGCCAGCAGCTTGGGTTCGACAGGGCGGGTGAACACTGAAGCTTTCTTT.

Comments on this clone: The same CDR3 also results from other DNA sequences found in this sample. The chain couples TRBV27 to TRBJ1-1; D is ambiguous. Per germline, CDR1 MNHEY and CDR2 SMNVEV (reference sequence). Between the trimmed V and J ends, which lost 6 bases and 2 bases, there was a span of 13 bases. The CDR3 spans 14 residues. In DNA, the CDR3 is TGTGCCAGCAGCCCTGGAACAGTAAACACTGAAGCTTTCTTT. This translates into CASSPGTVNTEAFF.